This T cell receptor (beta chain) emerged from a study of blood T cells in healthy people across ages (dated by TCRdb to the mid-2010s). With respect to the entire study: Template switching captured roughly one uniquely barcoded TCR beta cDNA molecule per two T cells in model experiments. Using deep sequencing normalized with unique cDNA molecular identifiers, the study measured how TCR beta repertoire diversity changes with age. The donors were divided into four age groups: young (average approximately 16 years), middle-aged (about 41), aged (about 60) and long-lived (around 87). For two donors (one aged 18 to 29 and one aged 80 or older), the study analyzed two additional independent replicas of 1 million unique cDNA reads from the same blood draw. General findings and caveats noted by the study authors: As age increased, observed TCR beta diversity per million T cells dropped in a roughly linear way, and a significant reduction was already evident by age 40. Total diversity estimates from one million sequenced T cells were considered lower bounds and underestimates. The CMV infection status of donors was not known, potentially confounding age-related changes in expanded clonotypes. There was a strong correlation between observed TCR beta diversity and the percentage of naive T cells measured by flow cytometry. Since profiling was done on bulk unsorted PBMCs, naive and antigen-experienced compartments could not be conclusively compared. Compared with the aged group, more naive CD4+ T cells, fewer expanded clones and increased TCR diversity were shown by the long-lived group, suggesting age selection.

Library prep was done by 5' RACE. Sequencing used an Illumina HiSeq 2500. A second about 7 to 12 cycle PCR used a sample-barcoded 5' primer and a J-beta primer mix. A template-switch 5' adaptor carrying 12 random nucleotides introduced a unique molecular identifier onto each TCR beta cDNA molecule. Each sample yielded at least 3 million CDR3-containing paired-end reads. First-strand cDNA was synthesized from all RNA with the Mint cDNA synthesis kit, primed by a TRBC-specific oligonucleotide. Following uracil-DNA glycosylase treatment, all cDNA underwent a first 18-cycle PCR with the universal primers M1SS and BC2_uni_R. From the authors' description of their analysis: Normalization of each sample was performed by random selection of 1 million high-quality reads, each carrying a distinct molecular identifier. Reads sharing molecular identifiers were discarded rather than binned into consensus sequences. MiTCR, set to a Q25 quality threshold and the strictest error-elimination algorithm, was used for CDR3 identification, clonotype clustering and error correction. A nonparametric unseen species model with Euler transformation was used to estimate a lower bound on total TCR beta diversity. TCRdb ran its own pipeline on the public reads, namely fastp trimming at Q25 and MiXCR clone calling, and kept in-frame beta chains. Each CDR3 protein appears once, grouped with its most common genes and DNA. The V and J calls follow TCRdb's processing rather than the paper's. Present in this sample are 1 million or so distinct CDR3 sequences, approximately 25% of which were seen just once. The ten largest account for about 0.69% of the sample.

The approximately 41 donors, aged roughly 6 to 90 years, were systemically healthy Caucasian individuals from Russia. Each donor gave ten milliliters of peripheral blood, drawn into EDTA-treated Vacutainer tubes. Ficoll-Paque density-gradient centrifugation was used to isolate PBMCs, with at least 6 million obtained per sample. Trizol reagent was used to extract total RNA from PBMCs, with at least 6 micrograms per sample. For every donor, an aliquot of PBMCs went through flow cytometry to measure the percentages of naive CD45RAhigh/CD27high T cells. This clonotype occurred a few times. The antigen this receptor binds is unknown. Base qualities were left out, and no much larger clone turns up one base away. The same sample was also used in a study of T cells of mothers and their children. As the second study states: The donors were nine systemically healthy Caucasian individuals, made up of three mothers and their six children. cDNA synthesis consumed the entire amount of extracted RNA, loaded at approximately 1.5 ug RNA in each 15 ul reaction. Sample barcodes and 2-4 random nucleotides were added via the M1S primer in the second PCR. More than 8.5 million TCR beta CDR3 reads were obtained from each mother, and about 3 million reads were obtained from each child. In both related and unrelated pairs, thymic selection shapes the output of TCR recombination in a similar way, with inherited differences having only a minor effect. Normalized repertoire overlap in related mother-child pairs was always slightly higher than in unrelated mother-child pairs, but the difference was never significant. Persistent microchimeric T cell clones were not detected, at a sensitivity of around 99 clones per million clonotypes. To look for features that set related mother-child pairs apart from unrelated individuals, the researchers ran deep NGS to compare the TCR beta repertoires of mothers and children. On average, the children were 11 +/- 4 years old, while the mothers were 40 +/- 4 years old. After adapter ligation with NEBNext reagents, the libraries were sequenced on Illumina HiSeq 2000 with 100+100 nt paired-end reads. Mother and child libraries were prepared a month apart and sequenced in separate runs to prevent cross-contamination. Between about 500,000 and 2,100,000 distinct TCR beta clonotypes were identified per donor. Naive TCR beta clonotypes were estimated from low-frequency clonotypes matched to each donor's FACS-determined naive share, without sorting.

The sequence derives from a girl aged 2-9 years in good health. What was sequenced was blood.

The CDR3 region: CASSSIMNTEAFF. The nucleotides are TGTGCCAGCAGCTCCATAATGAACACTGAAGCTTTCTTT. Here the chain combines TRBV5-6 and TRBJ1-1; the D segment cannot be called with confidence. Relative to germline, V is 3 bases shorter and J is 0 bases shorter, with 6 bases between their ends. Including the terminal cysteine and phenylalanine, the CDR3 comprises 13 residues. CDR3 DNA only is kept here, 39 bases in frame from base 1. The germline V gene sets CDR1 to SGHDT and CDR2 to YYEEEE.